The source of this TCR beta chain is a study of cytomegalovirus exposure and HLA in healthy donors. Across the study: Among the 398 donors who were genotyped, roughly 76% fell in the genetic ancestry cluster that is associated with self-reported Caucasian donors.

Losses at the gene ends were 5 bases for V and 2 bases for J; bases not matched to a gene: 7. The CDR3 totals 15 residues. Germline CDR1 reads SGHTA; CDR2 reads FQGNSA. Study-wide findings and caveats: Later work found most CMV-associated TCR beta chains apparently HLA-restricted. Associated with cytomegalovirus, according to the listing, were around 160 TCR beta chains. Several of the most significant clusters appeared linked to common viral pathogens, based on a later analysis.

It was with 60 Vbeta and 13 Jbeta primers that the PCR ran. Libraries were prepared by immunoSEQ multiplex PCR; TCRdb keeps only in-frame clonotypes and omits some of them. The repertoire holds around 110,000 clones, with under 85% as singletons. Note on this clone: The antigen remains unidentified.

The sample was PBMCs. This TCR was sampled from a woman aged 18-35 years in good health and CMV-seronegative. The chain is built from TRBV7-2 and TRBJ1-2, with 8 nucleotides matching TRBD1. The CDR3 protein is CASSLDRGSNYGYTF. The CDR3 DNA reads as TGTGCCAGCAGCCTCGACAGGGGAAGCAACTATGGCTACACCTTC.